This T cell receptor (beta chain) is from a study of identical twins. Study findings and constraints: Within cord blood, abundant beta clonotypes carried fewer insertions, but memory repertoires showed no such trend.

With 4 bases clipped from V and 4 bases from J, the junction kept 8 bases outside the gene matches. There are 16 residues in the CDR3. Germline V gives CDR1 ENHRY, CDR2 SYGVKD. TCRdb analysed the 5' RACE reads with MiXCR anew, one entry per CDR3 protein. The sample lists some 760,000 distinct CDR3 sequences, 15% to 20% occurring once. With regard to this clonotype: Its antigen is unidentified.

These records were also assigned to another study, of T cells expressing NK-cell markers.

The V gene is TRBV10-3, the J gene TRBJ2-1; 9 positions match TRBD2. This clonotype was sampled from a woman between 18 and 29 years old in good health. Source material: PBMCs. CDR3 DNA: TGTGCCATCAGTGGGGCTAGCGGGACCCCTTACAATGAGCAGTTCTTC. It translates to CAISGASGTPYNEQFF.